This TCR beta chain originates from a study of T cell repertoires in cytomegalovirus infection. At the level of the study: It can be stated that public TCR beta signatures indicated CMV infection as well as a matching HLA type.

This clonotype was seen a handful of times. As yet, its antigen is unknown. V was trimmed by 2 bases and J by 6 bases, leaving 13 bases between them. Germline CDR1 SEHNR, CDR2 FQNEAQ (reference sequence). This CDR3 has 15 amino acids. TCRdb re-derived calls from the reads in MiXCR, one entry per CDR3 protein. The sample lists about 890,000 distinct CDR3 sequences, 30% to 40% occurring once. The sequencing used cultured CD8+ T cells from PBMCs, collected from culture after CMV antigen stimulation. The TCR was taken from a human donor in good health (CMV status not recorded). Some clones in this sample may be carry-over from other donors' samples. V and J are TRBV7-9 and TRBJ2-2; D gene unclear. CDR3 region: CASSLLALSAGELFF. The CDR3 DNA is TGTGCCAGCAGCTTACTGGCGCTTTCCGCCGGGGAGCTGTTTTTT. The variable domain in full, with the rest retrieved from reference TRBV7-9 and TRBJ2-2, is DTGVSQNPRHKITKRGQNVTFRCDPISEHNRLYWYRQTLGQGPEFLTYFQNEAQLEKSRLLSDRFSAERPKGSFSTLEIQRTEQGDSAMYLCASSLLALSAGELFFGEGSRLTVL.